The 27 T cell receptor beta chains below come from one sample, sequenced in a study of CD8+ T cells in alopecia areata. Extracted RNA was reverse transcribed, and the resulting cDNA served as sequencing template. Data came from immunoSEQ multiplex PCR; TCRdb stores just in-frame clones and leaves some out. The table includes approximately 150,000 clones, about 60% detected once. Sequencing was performed on CD4+ T cells sorted from blood. Every receptor here comes from a human donor in good health.

The chain is built from TRBV29-1 and TRBJ1-1; maybe TRBD1 (6 bases). Germline V gene sequence: CDR1 SQVTM, CDR2 ANQGSEA. This CDR3 has 13 amino acids. With 6 bases removed from V and 0 bases from J, the gap between germline ends came to 11 bases. The CDR3 DNA reads TGCAGCGTCGCAGGGGTGATGAACACTGAAGCTTTCTTT. This codes for CSVAGVMNTEAFF.

The genes are TRBV6-5 and TRBJ2-2; possible D gene TRBD2, 5 bases. Trimming pared 5 bases from V and 4 bases from J, leaving 11 bases between. Germline V gene sequence: CDR1 MNHEY, CDR2 SVGAGI. This CDR3 has 14 residues. CDR3 DNA sequence: TGTGCCAGCAGTCGGAGGAAACTCACCGGGGAGCTGTTTTTT. It yields the protein CASSRRKLTGELFF.

The sample holds a few counts of this clone. The V and J genes are TRBV5-6 and TRBJ2-7; TRBD1 aligns across 9 bases. Per the germline V gene, CDR1 is SGHDT and CDR2 is YYEEEE. The CDR3 runs 13 residues. J lost 4 bases, V lost 4 bases, and 3 bases had no gene match. CDR3 nucleotides: TGTGCCAGCAGCCGGACAGGGGTGTACGAGCAGTACTTC. This encodes CASSRTGVYEQYF.

The V and J genes are TRBV29-1 and TRBJ2-1, with a weak D call TRBD1 (5 bases). The V end lost 4 bases, the J end lost 4 bases, and 11 bases lay between the germline ends. Germline CDR1 SQVTM, CDR2 ANQGSEA. The CDR3 spans 13 residues. CDR3 sequence (DNA): TGCAGCGTTGGGCAGGGAACATACAATGAGCAGTTCTTC. Translated, it gives CSVGQGTYNEQFF.

The rearrangement joins TRBV11-2 to TRBJ2-6; D gene ambiguous. In germline, CDR1 is SGHAT, CDR2 FQNNGV. The CDR3 contains 16 residues. Trimming removed 7 bases from V and 0 bases from J, with 13 bases in between. CDR3 sequence: CASTKTPGSGANVLTF. The CDR3 coding sequence is TGTGCCAGCACCAAAACCCCAGGCTCTGGGGCCAACGTCCTGACTTTC.

The chain recombines TRBV5-1 with TRBJ2-5; D is uncertain. Trimming took 3 bases from V and 4 from J, leaving 16 bases between them. This CDR3 has 15 amino acids. Germline-derived CDR1 and CDR2 are SGHRS and YFSETQ. The CDR3 nucleotides read TGCGCCAGCAGCTCGGGCCACCCTAAGGCAGAGACCCAGTACTTC. This gives the protein CASSSGHPKAETQYF.

In its sample, this clone was seen a few times. This chain connects TRBV29-1 to TRBJ2-3; a weak D match, TRBD1 (5 bases). The CDR3 is made up of 12 amino acids. Germline V CDR1 and CDR2: SQVTM, ANQGSEA. Trimming cost V 5 bases and J 3 bases, with 9 bases left between them. CDR3 protein: CSVLPGTDTQYF. The CDR3 DNA is TGCAGCGTTCTGCCAGGGACAGATACGCAGTATTTT.

This sequence joins TRBV5-6 and TRBJ1-1, with unresolved D. V lost 5 bases and J lost 0, with 14 bases in between. CDR1 SGHDT and CDR2 YYEEEE come from the germline V gene. The CDR3 loop spans 15 amino acids. CDR3 coding DNA: TGTGCCAGCAGGTCCGGAGGGAGCATGAACACTGAAGCTTTCTTT. As protein: CASRSGGSMNTEAFF.

V gene TRBV11-2 combines with J gene TRBJ2-7; D is unclear. The germline V gene encodes CDR1 SGHAT and CDR2 FQNNGV. V was clipped by 8 bases and J by 2 bases, with 13 bases between them. CDR3 size: 13 residues. As DNA, the CDR3 is TGTGCCAGCGTGGGTTTACAGACCTACGAGCAGTACTTC. Its protein is CASVGLQTYEQYF.

In its sample, this clone was seen many times. The J gene is TRBJ2-5, the V gene TRBV14; D uncertain. Germline V CDR1 and CDR2: SGHDN, FVKESK. Trimming took 6 bases from V and 5 from J, leaving 13 bases between them. CDR3 length: 13 amino acids. CDR3 nucleotides: TGTGCCAGCAGTCGGTTTGTGGGGGAGACCCAGTACTTC. The encoded protein is CASSRFVGETQYF.

This sequence joins TRBV29-1 and TRBJ2-7; the match to TRBD1 covers 7 bases. CDR3 length: 14 amino acids. CDR1 and CDR2 (germline): SQVTM, ANQGSEA. V was clipped by 8 bases and J by 3 bases; unmatched bases: 13. In DNA form, the CDR3 reads TGCAGCACCCGGACTCCGACAGGGAGCTACGAGCAGTACTTC. Protein sequence: CSTRTPTGSYEQYF.

This clone was picked up a small number of times. Other DNA variants within this sample encode the same CDR3. V gene TRBV29-1 combines with J gene TRBJ2-5; D uncertain. The CDR3 is made up of 10 amino acids. V was pared by 3 bases and J by 5 bases, with 4 bases between. Germline lookup yields CDR1 SQVTM and CDR2 ANQGSEA. The CDR3 coding sequence is TGCAGCGTTGAGGAGGAGACCCAGTACTTC. Protein: CSVEEETQYF.

A few counts support this clone. The J gene is TRBJ2-5, the V gene TRBV5-1; D not certain. Germline CDR1 SGHRS, CDR2 YFSETQ. The CDR3 runs to 10 residues. The ends were cut back, 6 bases at V and 5 bases at J, with 5 bases in the middle. In DNA form, the CDR3 reads TGCGCCAGCAACGGGGAGACCCAGTACTTC. It specifies CASNGETQYF.

This clone was counted a few times. The chain links TRBV2 to TRBJ2-1; unclear D gene. The CDR3 spans 13 residues. V was shortened by 4 bases and J by 6 bases, with 10 bases between the two germline ends. In germline, CDR1 is SNHLY, CDR2 FYNNEI. The CDR3 sequence is CASSVSGVNEQFF. The DNA of the CDR3 is TGTGCCAGCAGTGTGTCTGGGGTCAATGAGCAGTTCTTC.

This clone was observed a handful of times. The J gene is TRBJ2-3, the V gene TRBV12-5; D possibly corresponds to TRBD1 (6 bases). The V end lost 0 bases, the J end lost 3 bases, and 13 bases lay between the germline ends. The CDR3 sequence is 16 residues long. Per germline, CDR1 LGHNT and CDR2 FRNRAP. The CDR3 DNA reads TGTGCTAGTGGTTTGGTAATTCAGGGGACGACAGATACGCAGTATTTT. It codes for CASGLVIQGTTDTQYF.

The CDR3 DNA sequence: TGCAGCGTTGCAGCGGGAACTTTCTACGAGCAGTACTTC. It encodes CSVAAGTFYEQYF. The J gene is TRBJ2-7, the V gene TRBV29-1, with TRBD2 identical over 7 bases. The junction had 6 bases not matched to a gene; V was cut back by 4 bases and J by 3 bases. CDR1 SQVTM and CDR2 ANQGSEA come from the germline V gene. The CDR3 is 13 amino acids.

The CDR3 spells CASSPRLGSTDTQYF. The CDR3 DNA follows: TGTGCCAGCTCACCAAGACTAGGAAGCACAGATACGCAGTATTTT. V gene TRBV18 combines with J gene TRBJ2-3; tentatively, D is TRBD2 (6 bases). The CDR3 length is 15 residues. Germline V CDR1 and CDR2: KGHSH, LQKENI. V gave up 2 bases and J gave up 0 bases, with 9 bases separating them.

This clone turned up a few times. The chain carries TRBV4-2 and TRBJ2-4, with 11 bases fitting TRBD2. Germline CDR1 reads LGHNA; CDR2 reads YNFKEQ. The CDR3 extends over 19 amino acids. With V trimmed by 0 bases and J by 3 bases, 10 bases remained unmatched. This CDR3 is CASSQEASGRPLDKNIQYF. In nucleotides, the CDR3 is TGTGCCAGCAGCCAAGAGGCTAGCGGGAGGCCCCTCGACAAAAACATTCAGTACTTC.

The gene calls are TRBV5-1 and TRBJ1-2, with D unclear. CDR3 length equals 14 residues. Deletions cut 2 bases from V and 3 bases from J, with 11 bases between. From germline, CDR1 is SGHRS and CDR2 YFSETQ. This CDR3 is CASSFGGVDYGYTF. CDR3 in DNA: TGCGCCAGCAGCTTCGGCGGGGTTGACTATGGCTACACCTTC.

The chain joins TRBV7-9 to TRBJ1-5; D not certain. Trimming pared 5 bases from V and 4 bases from J, leaving 15 bases between. CDR1 is SEHNR and CDR2 is FQNEAQ in the germline V gene (reference sequence). The CDR3 consists of 15 residues. The CDR3 loop reads CASSPSRPSNQPQHF. The DNA for the CDR3 is TGTGCCAGCAGCCCAAGCCGGCCTTCTAATCAGCCCCAGCATTTT.

This sequence joins TRBV7-9 and TRBJ1-2; TRBD1 aligns across 7 bases. The CDR3 length is 15 residues. The germline V gene has CDR1 SEHNR and CDR2 FQNEAQ (reference sequence). J was trimmed by 3 bases and V by 5 bases; bases with no gene match: 9. CDR3 residues: CASSPYRGEDYGYTF. The CDR3 bases are TGTGCCAGCAGCCCTTACAGGGGCGAGGACTATGGCTACACCTTC.

Only a few counts were recorded for this clone. The chain uses TRBV30 and TRBJ1-5; TRBD1 matches 7 bases. J was trimmed by 3 bases and V by 4 bases; bases with no gene match: 3. Germline CDR1 GTSNPN, CDR2 SVGIG (reference sequence). The CDR3 extends over 13 amino acids. The DNA of the CDR3 is TGTGCCTGGAATGGACAGGCCAATCAGCCCCAGCATTTT. Its translation: CAWNGQANQPQHF.

The rearrangement uses TRBV5-1 and TRBJ2-5; 11 positions match TRBD2. The V segment lost 7 bases and the J segment 4 bases; nucleotides outside the gene matches: 6. The CDR3 is made up of 14 amino acids. Germline values: CDR1 SGHRS, CDR2 YFSETQ. The DNA of the CDR3 is TGCGCCAGCTCAAAAGGGACTAGCGGAGAGACCCAGTACTTC. Translating gives CASSKGTSGETQYF.

This clone showed up just a few times. The chain links TRBV6-5 to TRBJ1-2; D is perhaps TRBD1 (6 bases). The ends were cut back, 4 bases at V and 4 bases at J, with 19 bases in the middle. The germline V gene encodes CDR1 MNHEY and CDR2 SVGAGI. This CDR3 is 16 amino acids long. The DNA for the CDR3 is TGTGCCAGCAGTTCCCCCCGGGGGCGGGAAGCCTATGGCTACACCTTC. It codes for CASSSPRGREAYGYTF.

This clone has a count of ten or more. CDR3 nucleotides: TGTGCCAGCAGCCGCAGGGGGCCCGTTTACGAGCAGTACTTC. Translated: CASSRRGPVYEQYF. The V call is TRBV27, the J call TRBJ2-7; 8 bases are a match to TRBD1. Germline assignment: CDR1 MNHEY and CDR2 SMNVEV (reference sequence). Unmatched junction bases numbered 8, after V lost 6 bases and J lost 4 bases. This CDR3 has 14 amino acids.

This clone is judged medium-sized. The V and J genes are TRBV28 and TRBJ2-1, with a tentative D call TRBD2 (5 bases). The CDR3 length is 14 residues. Per germline, CDR1 MDHEN and CDR2 SYDVKM. Between the trimmed V and J ends, which lost 2 bases and 5 bases, there was a span of 10 bases. CDR3 region: CASSLGSVNNEQFF. CDR3 nucleotide sequence: TGTGCCAGCAGTTTAGGTAGCGTAAACAATGAGCAGTTCTTC. The variable domain in full, with the rest retrieved from reference TRBV28 and TRBJ2-1, is DVKVTQSSRYLVKRTGEKVFLECVQDMDHENMFWYRQDPGLGLRLIYFSYDVKMKEKGDIPEGYSVSREKKERFSLILESASTNQTSMYLCASSLGSVNNEQFFGPGTRLTVL.

The rearrangement joins TRBV29-1 to TRBJ1-1; D uncertain. This CDR3 has 12 residues. Trimming took 4 bases from V and 0 from J, leaving 6 bases between them. Germline assignment: CDR1 SQVTM and CDR2 ANQGSEA. The CDR3 DNA sequence: TGCAGCGTTGTGTCGTTGAACACTGAAGCTTTCTTT. Translating it yields CSVVSLNTEAFF. Full variable domain (outside the CDR3, taken from reference TRBV29-1 and TRBJ1-1): SAVISQKPSRDICQRGTSLTIQCQVDSQVTMMFWYRQQPGQSLTLIATANQGSEATYESGFVIDKFPISRPNLTFSTLTVSNMSPEDSSIYLCSVVSLNTEAFFGQGTRLTVV.